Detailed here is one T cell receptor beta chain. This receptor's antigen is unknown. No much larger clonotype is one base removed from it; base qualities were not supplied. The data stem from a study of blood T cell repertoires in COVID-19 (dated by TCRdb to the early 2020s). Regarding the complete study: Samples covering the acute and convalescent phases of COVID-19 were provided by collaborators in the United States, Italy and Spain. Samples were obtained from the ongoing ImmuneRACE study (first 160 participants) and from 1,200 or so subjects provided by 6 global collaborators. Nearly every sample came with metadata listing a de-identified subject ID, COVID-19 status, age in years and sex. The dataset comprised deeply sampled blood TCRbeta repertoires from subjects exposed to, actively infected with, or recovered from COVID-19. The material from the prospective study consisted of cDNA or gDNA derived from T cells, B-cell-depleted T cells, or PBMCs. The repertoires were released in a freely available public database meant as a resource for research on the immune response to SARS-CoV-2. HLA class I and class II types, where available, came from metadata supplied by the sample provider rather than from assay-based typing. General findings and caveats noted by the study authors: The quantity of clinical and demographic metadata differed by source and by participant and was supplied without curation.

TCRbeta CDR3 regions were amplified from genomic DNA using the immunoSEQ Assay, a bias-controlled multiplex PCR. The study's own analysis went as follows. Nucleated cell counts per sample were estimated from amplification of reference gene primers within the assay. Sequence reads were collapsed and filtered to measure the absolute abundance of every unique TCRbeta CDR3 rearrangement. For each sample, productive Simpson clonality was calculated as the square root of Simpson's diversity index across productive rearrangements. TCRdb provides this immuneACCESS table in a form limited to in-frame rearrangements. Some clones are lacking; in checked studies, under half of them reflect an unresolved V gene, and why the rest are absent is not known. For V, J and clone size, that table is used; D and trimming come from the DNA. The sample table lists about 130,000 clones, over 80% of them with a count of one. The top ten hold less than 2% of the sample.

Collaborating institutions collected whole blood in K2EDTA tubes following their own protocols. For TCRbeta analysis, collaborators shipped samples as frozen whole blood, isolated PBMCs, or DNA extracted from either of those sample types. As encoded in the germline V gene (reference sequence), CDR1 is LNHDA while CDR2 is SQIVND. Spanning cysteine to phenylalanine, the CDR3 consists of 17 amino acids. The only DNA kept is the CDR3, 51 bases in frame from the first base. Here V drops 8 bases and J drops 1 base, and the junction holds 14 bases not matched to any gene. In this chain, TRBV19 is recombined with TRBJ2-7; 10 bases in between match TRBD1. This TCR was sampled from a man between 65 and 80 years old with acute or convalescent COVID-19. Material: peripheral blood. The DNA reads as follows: TGTGCCAGTGATACACCCGGGACAGGGGTTCTTTCCTACGAGCAGTACTTC. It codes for CASDTPGTGVLSYEQYF.